This is a list of T cell receptor beta chains from one sample in a study of blood T cell repertoires in COVID-19. Sequenced by immunoSEQ multiplex PCR; TCRdb stores in-frame clones only, minus some. The sample has 130,000 or so clones, 81% seen once. The sample taken for sequencing was peripheral blood. These TCRs come from a woman aged 55 to 70 with active or convalescent COVID-19. The CDR3 runs from the conserved cysteine through the conserved F or W. A D gene is named only where the DNA matches it firmly. Rows may omit the clone size; those that give it use once, few, many or a size class.

v_gene: TRBV28; j_gene: TRBJ1-6; abundance: .; d_gene: .; CDR3aa: CASIDRNNSPLHF; CDR3nt: TGTGCCAGCATTGACAGGAACAATTCACCCCTCCACTTT
v_gene: TRBV6-5; j_gene: TRBJ1-6; abundance: .; d_gene: TRBD1; CDR3aa: CASSYPGTGFNSPLHF; CDR3nt: TGTGCCAGCAGTTACCCAGGGACAGGGTTCAATTCACCCCTCCACTTT
v_gene: TRBV28; j_gene: TRBJ2-3; abundance: .; d_gene: TRBD1; CDR3aa: CASRAGTGRGDTQYF; CDR3nt: TGTGCCAGCAGGGCCGGGACAGGACGGGGGGATACGCAGTATTTT
v_gene: TRBV25-1; j_gene: TRBJ2-5; abundance: .; d_gene: .; CDR3aa: CASSPPQTTRETQYF; CDR3nt: TGTGCCAGCAGTCCCCCCCAGACTACCCGGGAGACCCAGTACTTC
v_gene: TRBV28; j_gene: TRBJ2-5; abundance: .; d_gene: .; CDR3aa: CASSLPASAETQYF; CDR3nt: TGTGCCAGCAGTTTACCGGCTAGCGCGGAGACCCAGTACTTC
v_gene: TRBV6-2/TRBV6-3; j_gene: TRBJ1-5; abundance: .; d_gene: TRBD1; CDR3aa: CASSGQGAGYQPQHF; CDR3nt: TGTGCCAGCAGTGGACAGGGGGCAGGATATCAGCCCCAGCATTTT
v_gene: TRBV15; j_gene: TRBJ1-5; abundance: .; d_gene: .; CDR3aa: CATSPRNRDNINQPQHF; CDR3nt: TGTGCCACCAGCCCCCGAAATAGGGACAACATTAATCAGCCCCAGCATTTT
v_gene: TRBV30; j_gene: TRBJ2-2; abundance: .; d_gene: TRBD2; CDR3aa: CAWNLGLAGTGELFF; CDR3nt: TGTGCCTGGAATCTGGGGCTAGCGGGCACCGGGGAGCTGTTTTTT
v_gene: TRBV27; j_gene: TRBJ2-7; abundance: .; d_gene: TRBD2; CDR3aa: CASSARDYSYEQYF; CDR3nt: TGTGCCAGCAGTGCCCGGGACTACTCCTACGAGCAGTACTTC
v_gene: TRBV5-4; j_gene: TRBJ2-3; abundance: .; d_gene: .; CDR3aa: CASSFAQIWGPDTQYF; CDR3nt: TGTGCCAGCAGCTTTGCCCAAATCTGGGGCCCAGATACGCAGTATTTT
v_gene: TRBV12-3/TRBV12-4; j_gene: TRBJ1-5; abundance: .; d_gene: .; CDR3aa: CASRPDTYQPQHF; CDR3nt: TGTGCCAGCAGACCCGACACATATCAGCCCCAGCATTTT
v_gene: TRBV7-3; j_gene: TRBJ2-1; abundance: .; d_gene: TRBD2; CDR3aa: CASSRTSGNNEQFF; CDR3nt: TGTGCCAGCAGCCGGACTAGCGGCAACAATGAGCAGTTCTTC
v_gene: TRBV10-3; j_gene: TRBJ2-5; abundance: .; d_gene: TRBD2; CDR3aa: CAISESASGDGETQYF; CDR3nt: TGTGCCATCAGTGAGTCGGCTAGCGGAGACGGGGAGACCCAGTACTTC
v_gene: TRBV3-1/TRBV3-2; j_gene: TRBJ2-3; abundance: .; d_gene: TRBD2; CDR3aa: CASSQRRDYNTDTQYF; CDR3nt: TGTGCCAGCAGCCAACGCCGGGACTATAACACAGATACGCAGTATTTT
v_gene: TRBV30; j_gene: TRBJ1-2; abundance: .; d_gene: TRBD1; CDR3aa: CAWGTGGGYTF; CDR3nt: TGTGCCTGGGGGACAGGGGGCGGCTACACCTTC
v_gene: TRBV9; j_gene: TRBJ1-3; abundance: .; d_gene: .; CDR3aa: CASSVEASTGNTIYF; CDR3nt: TGTGCCAGCAGCGTTGAGGCAAGCACTGGAAACACCATATATTTT
v_gene: TRBV2; j_gene: TRBJ1-2; abundance: .; d_gene: TRBD1; CDR3aa: CASRAQGRDRDRGYTF; CDR3nt: TGTGCCAGCAGAGCCCAGGGGAGGGACAGGGATAGGGGCTACACCTTC
v_gene: TRBV13; j_gene: TRBJ1-5; abundance: .; d_gene: TRBD1; CDR3aa: CASSRQGGEGQPQHF; CDR3nt: TGTGCCAGCAGCCGACAGGGGGGAGAGGGTCAGCCCCAGCATTTT
v_gene: TRBV7-2; j_gene: TRBJ2-3; abundance: .; d_gene: .; CDR3aa: CASSLGAGLSTDTQYF; CDR3nt: TGTGCCAGCAGCTTAGGGGCGGGCTTAAGCACAGATACGCAGTATTTT
v_gene: TRBV19; j_gene: TRBJ2-5; abundance: .; d_gene: TRBD1; CDR3aa: CASRSRQGVETQYF; CDR3nt: TGTGCCAGTAGGAGTAGACAGGGGGTCGAGACCCAGTACTTC
v_gene: TRBV7-8; j_gene: TRBJ2-7; abundance: few; d_gene: .; CDR3aa: CASSLEETSYEQYF; CDR3nt: TGTGCCAGCAGCTTAGAGGAGACTTCCTACGAGCAGTACTTC
v_gene: TRBV7-2; j_gene: TRBJ1-6; abundance: .; d_gene: .; CDR3aa: CASSLVADYNSPLHF; CDR3nt: TGTGCCAGCAGCTTAGTCGCAGATTATAATTCACCCCTCCACTTT
v_gene: TRBV28; j_gene: TRBJ1-2; abundance: .; d_gene: TRBD1; CDR3aa: CASSSGQGAGYTF; CDR3nt: TGTGCCAGCAGTTCAGGACAGGGAGCGGGCTACACCTTC
v_gene: TRBV12-3/TRBV12-4; j_gene: TRBJ2-7; abundance: .; d_gene: .; CDR3aa: CASSFQTTSEQYF; CDR3nt: TGTGCCAGCAGTTTCCAGACGACTTCCGAGCAGTACTTC
v_gene: TRBV11-2; j_gene: TRBJ2-1; abundance: .; d_gene: .; CDR3aa: CASSLDLWNEQFF; CDR3nt: TGTGCCAGCAGCTTAGATCTATGGAATGAGCAGTTCTTC
v_gene: TRBV6-5; j_gene: TRBJ2-3; abundance: .; d_gene: TRBD2; CDR3aa: CASSYTSGPGTDTQYF; CDR3nt: TGTGCCAGCAGTTATACTAGCGGTCCTGGGACAGATACGCAGTATTTT
v_gene: TRBV7-2; j_gene: TRBJ2-2; abundance: once; d_gene: .; CDR3aa: CASSSVGTAGELFF; CDR3nt: TGTGCCAGCAGCTCAGTGGGCACCGCCGGGGAGCTGTTTTTT
v_gene: TRBV6-4; j_gene: TRBJ1-2; abundance: .; d_gene: TRBD1; CDR3aa: CASSINPGTGGGGYTF; CDR3nt: TGTGCCAGCAGTATAAACCCCGGGACAGGGGGCGGAGGCTACACCTTC
v_gene: TRBV24-1; j_gene: TRBJ1-5; abundance: once; d_gene: TRBD1; CDR3aa: CATSYRGTNQPQHF; CDR3nt: TGTGCCACCAGTTACAGGGGAACGAACCAGCCCCAGCATTTT
v_gene: TRBV5-5; j_gene: TRBJ1-4; abundance: once; d_gene: .; CDR3aa: CASSLAPGGDEKLFF; CDR3nt: TGTGCCAGCAGCTTGGCTCCGGGGGGCGATGAAAAACTGTTTTTT
v_gene: TRBV5-1; j_gene: TRBJ1-6; abundance: .; d_gene: .; CDR3aa: CASSLQGNNNSPLHF; CDR3nt: TGCGCCAGCAGCTTGCAGGGGAATAATAATTCACCCCTCCACTTT
v_gene: TRBV7-6; j_gene: TRBJ2-5; abundance: .; d_gene: TRBD2; CDR3aa: CASSRNSPGTSGRGTQYF; CDR3nt: TGTGCCAGCAGTCGCAACTCCCCCGGGACTAGCGGGAGAGGGACCCAGTACTTC
v_gene: TRBV29-1; j_gene: TRBJ1-2; abundance: .; d_gene: .; CDR3aa: CSVNSNYGYTF; CDR3nt: TGCAGCGTTAACAGTAACTATGGCTACACCTTC